This section outlines one T cell receptor beta chain sequence together with its context. The antigen remains undetermined. The data originate from a study of T cell responses to AZD1222 COVID-19 vaccine. The CDR3 spans 13 residues. Trimming removed 8 bases at V and 6 bases at J, with 16 bases between. Germline V lookup: CDR1 SGHTA, CDR2 FQGNSA. This table comes from immunoSEQ multiplex PCR, and its TCRdb copy is limited to in-frame clones, with some not included. This table has 95,000 to 110,000 clones, about 93% appearing once. Broader study findings: Reports indicate that nearly half of spike-specific TCRs are directed at unmutated variant regions. Researchers took repertoire samples only after the peak T cell response had come. Donors, mostly white British, included more females; clonal diversity was possibly underestimated.

This TCR was sampled from an adult who received the AZD1222 COVID-19 vaccine. The input for sequencing was peripheral blood, taken 28 days after the second AZD1222 dose. The V gene is TRBV7-2, the J gene TRBJ1-2, with D unresolved. The CDR3 DNA sequence: TGTGCCAGCGCTTTAGGGCGCGGGAATGGCTACACCTTC. Protein product: CASALGRGNGYTF.